Listed here are 4 T cell receptor beta chains from one sample, sequenced in a study of blood T cell repertoires in COVID-19. Using immunoSEQ multiplex PCR, the repertoire was profiled, and TCRdb retains in-frame clones only, with some absent. The table lists 200,000 to 250,000 clones, approximately 90% of them singletons. Sequenced input: PBMCs or T cells enriched from blood (not recorded which). The origin of the receptors is a man aged 35 to 55 who had recovered from COVID-19.

CDR3 DNA: TGTGCCAGCAGCCGACTAGCGGGGGAAGTTCCCAAATCCACAGATACGCAGTATTTT. Protein sequence: CASSRLAGEVPKSTDTQYF. J is TRBJ2-3 and V is TRBV5-4, with TRBD2 identical over 12 bases. V lost 4 bases, J lost 2 bases, and 14 bases stayed unmatched. CDR1 and CDR2 (germline): SGHNT, YYREEE (reference sequence). CDR3 size: 19 residues.

The chain carries TRBV29-1 and TRBJ1-3; D is uncertain. CDR3 size: 12 residues. Germline V CDR1 and CDR2: SQVTM, ANQGSEA. Trimming took 4 bases from V and 0 from J, leaving 4 bases between them. The CDR3 protein is CSVAISGNTIYF. For the CDR3, the DNA is TGCAGCGTTGCCATCTCTGGAAACACCATATATTTT.

CDR3: CASSRGGDNSPLHF. CDR3 coding DNA: TGTGCCAGCAGTCGAGGGGGCGATAATTCACCCCTCCACTTT. This chain links TRBV6-5 with TRBJ1-6; 7 positions agree with TRBD1. Germline values: CDR1 MNHEY, CDR2 SVGAGI. Trimming cost V 5 bases and J 5 bases; bases outside gene matches: 3. The CDR3 contains 14 residues.

The V gene is TRBV7-2, the J gene TRBJ2-1; TRBD1 matches 9 bases. Trimming took 1 base from V and 5 from J; bases not matched to a gene: 0. This CDR3 has 14 residues. Per the germline V gene, CDR1 is SGHTA and CDR2 is FQGNSA. In DNA form, the CDR3 reads TGTGCCAGCAGCTTAGACAGGGGGCACAATGAGCAGTTCTTC. Amino acid sequence: CASSLDRGHNEQFF.